This T cell receptor (beta chain) was observed in a study of regulatory T cells in long-lasting Graves disease. The time point denotes: persistent/refractory GD, antithyroid drugs over 5 years with positive TRAb. Scientists built the TCR library using RNA that was extracted from PBMCs. Relying on iRepertoire HTBI primers and Arm-PCR of CDR3 regions, the team built TCR beta libraries. MiXCR was run by TCRdb on the multiplex PCR reads, yielding one entry per CDR3 protein. Among a few hundred thousand distinct CDR3 sequences listed, roughly 20% were seen once. Germline assignment: CDR1 SGHDN and CDR2 FVKESK. V lost 0 bases, J lost 2 bases, and 7 bases stayed unmatched. CDR3 length equals 16 residues.

This TCR was sampled from a woman aged 40 to 50 with Graves disease. The starting material was peripheral blood mononuclear cells (PBMCs), obtained when the disease was refractory, from a patient treated with antithyroid drugs. V gene TRBV14 combines with J gene TRBJ2-7, with 7 bases identical to TRBD2. CDR3 DNA: TGTGCCAGCAGCCAAGAACCGTCACGGGGGGCCTACGAGCAGTACTTC. This codes for CASSQEPSRGAYEQYF.